A selection of T cell receptor beta chains follows, all from one sample in a study of cytomegalovirus exposure and HLA in healthy donors. Generated by immunoSEQ multiplex PCR, the TCRdb table keeps only in-frame clones and is missing some. The profile shows about 190,000 clones, 75% to 90% of them singletons. Sequenced input: PBMCs. The receptors come from a man between 35 and 55 years old in good health and CMV-seropositive. Each CDR3 is given with its conserved first and last residue. Fields, in order: V gene, clone size, D gene, J gene, CDR3 DNA, CDR3 protein. D genes are given only for firm matches. Some rows have no size entry. The others give once, few or many, or a class for an expanded clone.

TRBV5-8	NA	NA	TRBJ1-4	TGTGCCAGCAGCCGCCCACAGGTCGCGACTGAAAAACTGTTTTTT	CASSRPQVATEKLFF
TRBV23-1	NA	TRBD1	TRBJ1-4	TGCGCCAGCAGCGAAAGGGACAGTAATGAAAAACTGTTTTTT	CASSERDSNEKLFF
TRBV11-3	NA	TRBD1	TRBJ2-1	TGTGCCAGCAGCTCGCGACAGGGAAGCTACAATGAGCAGTTCTTC	CASSSRQGSYNEQFF
TRBV4-2	NA	TRBD2	TRBJ2-7	TGTGCCAGCACTCCAAGGACTAGCGGGGGCTACGAGCAGTACTTC	CASTPRTSGGYEQYF
TRBV28	once	NA	TRBJ1-5	TGTGCCAGCAGGGAGCTTGACGGGGTAGATCAGCCCCAGCATTTT	CASRELDGVDQPQHF
TRBV5-6	NA	TRBD1	TRBJ2-7	TGTGCCAGCAGCTGGGCAGGGGGACCCCACGAGCAGTACTTC	CASSWAGGPHEQYF
TRBV4-1	NA	TRBD2	TRBJ2-3	TGCGCCAGCAGCCAAGGATCGGGGGGGCCCCCGACAGATACGCAGTATTTT	CASSQGSGGPPTDTQYF
TRBV7-9	NA	NA	TRBJ1-4	TGTGCCAGCAGCTTTAGAGACACACGTAATGAAAAACTGTTTTTT	CASSFRDTRNEKLFF
TRBV5-8	NA	TRBD2	TRBJ2-2	TGTGCCAGCAGCCTCGGGTCGCGGGGGACCGGGGAGCTGTTTTTT	CASSLGSRGTGELFF
TRBV4-1	NA	NA	TRBJ2-1	TGCGCCAGCAGCCAAGACAGGGGAGGGGGCAATGAGCAGTTCTTC	CASSQDRGGGNEQFF
TRBV2	NA	NA	TRBJ1-6	TGTGCCAGCAGCGCGGGAAGTTATAATTCACCCCTCCACTTT	CASSAGSYNSPLHF
TRBV7-9	once	NA	TRBJ1-2	TGTGCCAGCAGGGCCTCCGAGCGTTATGGCTACACCTTC	CASRASERYGYTF
TRBV28	NA	NA	TRBJ1-5	TGTGCCAGCAGCTGGGGGCGCGTTCAGCCCCAGCATTTT	CASSWGRVQPQHF